This T cell receptor beta chain is from a study of blood T cells in healthy people across ages. A second roughly 6 to 11 cycle PCR used barcoded and J-beta primers. From the 5' RACE reads, TCRdb called clonotypes with MiXCR, one entry per CDR3 protein. The repertoire has about 970,000 distinct CDR3 sequences, 45% to 60% of them found once; the top ten carry about 21%. Broader study findings: Strong correlation linked observed beta diversity and percent naive T cells. The authors considered diversity estimates from one million T cells to be underestimates.

Trimming took off 0 bases at V and 4 bases at J, with 12 bases between the two ends. The germline V gene encodes CDR1 SGHDN and CDR2 FVKESK. The CDR3 has 15 amino acids. At least ten counts were recorded for this clonotype. Its antigen is not known. Material: blood. This receptor was identified in a woman aged 60-75 years in good health. The rearrangement joins TRBV14 to TRBJ1-2; D uncertain. CDR3 region: CASSQDSDEGYGYTF. DNA for the CDR3: TGTGCCAGCAGCCAAGATTCGGATGAAGGCTATGGCTACACCTTC.